A selection of T cell receptor beta chains follows, all from one sample in a study of cytomegalovirus exposure and HLA in healthy donors. Some clones are missing from TCRdb's copy, which holds only in-frame ones; the method was immunoSEQ multiplex PCR. The repertoire has about 82,000 clones, 85% to 95% of them found once; the top ten carry 0.55% to 0.75%. The sample comprised PBMCs. The receptors shown here come from a man between 18 and 35 years old in good health and CMV-seronegative. CDR3s include the opening cysteine and the closing phenylalanine or tryptophan. The D gene is left open where the match is weak.

TRBV2,TRBJ2-6,-,CASGGSGANVLTF,TGTGCCAGCGGGGGGTCTGGGGCCAACGTCCTGACTTTC
TRBV9,TRBJ2-3,TRBD2,CASSVSSGRSTDTQYF,TGTGCCAGCAGCGTAAGTAGCGGGAGAAGCACAGATACGCAGTATTTT
TRBV11-3,TRBJ1-4,-,CASSLASSLNEKLFF,TGTGCCAGCAGCTTAGCGTCGTCTCTTAATGAAAAACTGTTTTTT
TRBV5-1,TRBJ1-3,-,CASSLTGPESGNTIYF,TGCGCCAGCAGCTTGACAGGTCCCGAGTCCGGAAACACCATATATTTT
TRBV7-8,TRBJ1-3,-,CASSLFAAGQSSGNTIYF,TGTGCCAGCAGCCTCTTTGCCGCTGGACAGAGCTCTGGAAACACCATATATTTT
TRBV30,TRBJ2-1,TRBD2,CAWTPGRVAGNEQFF,TGTGCCTGGACGCCGGGCCGGGTAGCGGGTAATGAGCAGTTCTTC
TRBV25-1,TRBJ2-7,-,CASSESGGLYEQYF,TGTGCCAGCAGTGAATCCGGCGGGCTATACGAGCAGTACTTC
TRBV20-1,TRBJ2-7,-,CSAQAGYEQYF,TGCAGTGCTCAGGCGGGCTACGAGCAGTACTTC
TRBV6-5,TRBJ2-7,-,CASSYSGANLLREQYF,TGTGCCAGCAGTTACTCAGGGGCGAACCTACTACGGGAGCAGTACTTC
TRBV7-2,TRBJ1-2,-,CASSSRQDYGYTF,TGTGCCAGCAGCTCCCGACAGGACTATGGCTACACCTTC
TRBV5-4,TRBJ2-1,TRBD2,CASSLAREGNEQFF,TGTGCCAGCAGCTTGGCTCGGGAGGGCAATGAGCAGTTCTTC
TRBV27,TRBJ1-1,-,CASSSTDTEAFF,TGTGCCAGCAGTAGTACGGACACTGAAGCTTTCTTT
TRBV19,TRBJ1-1,-,CASSRILHDSPGPGAEAFF,TGTGCCAGTAGCCGAATACTACACGATAGCCCGGGACCGGGGGCTGAAGCTTTCTTT
TRBV12-2,TRBJ1-5,-,CASRLRRPTGHLSNQPQHF,TGTGCAAGTCGCTTACGCAGGCCCACAGGCCACCTTAGCAATCAGCCCCAGCATTTT
TRBV19,TRBJ2-2,TRBD1,CASNRDRVFGELFF,TGTGCCAGTAACCGGGACAGGGTCTTCGGGGAGCTGTTTTTT
TRBV7-2,TRBJ1-2,-,CASSLARSVQGGYTF,TGTGCCAGCAGCTTAGCCCGCAGTGTTCAGGGCGGCTACACCTTC
TRBV18,TRBJ1-2,TRBD1,CASSPSGQGNGYTF,TGTGCCAGCTCACCGTCGGGACAGGGAAATGGCTACACCTTC
TRBV29-1,TRBJ2-2,-,CSVYIWSGTNTGELFF,TGCAGCGTTTATATTTGGTCGGGAACCAACACCGGGGAGCTGTTTTTT
TRBV7-6,TRBJ1-2,TRBD1,CASSDRLTGDNYGYTF,TGTGCCAGCAGCGATCGGTTGACAGGGGACAACTATGGCTACACCTTC
TRBV28,TRBJ1-2,TRBD1,CASTPLTGDYGYTF,TGTGCCAGCACCCCGCTTACAGGGGACTATGGCTACACCTTC
TRBV2,TRBJ1-3,-,CASFWPEDSIYFGNTIYF,TGTGCCAGTTTTTGGCCCGAGGACAGCATCTACTTTGGAAACACCATATATTTT
TRBV2,TRBJ2-1,-,CASSEIEVGYNEQFF,TGTGCCAGCAGTGAAATTGAGGTTGGTTACAATGAGCAGTTCTTC
TRBV6-5,TRBJ2-3,-,CASSYATRTDTQYF,TGTGCCAGCAGTTACGCAACTAGAACAGATACGCAGTATTTT
TRBV14,TRBJ2-3,TRBD2,CASSPTSGSMYTQYF,TGTGCCAGCAGCCCCACTAGCGGGAGCATGTATACGCAGTATTTT
TRBV6-1,TRBJ2-4,TRBD1,CASRLRGPPGGIQYF,TGTGCCAGCAGACTCAGGGGCCCCCCAGGGGGCATTCAGTACTTC
TRBV11-2,TRBJ1-4,TRBD1,CASSYHRGEKLFF,TGTGCCAGCAGCTACCACAGGGGGGAAAAACTGTTTTTT